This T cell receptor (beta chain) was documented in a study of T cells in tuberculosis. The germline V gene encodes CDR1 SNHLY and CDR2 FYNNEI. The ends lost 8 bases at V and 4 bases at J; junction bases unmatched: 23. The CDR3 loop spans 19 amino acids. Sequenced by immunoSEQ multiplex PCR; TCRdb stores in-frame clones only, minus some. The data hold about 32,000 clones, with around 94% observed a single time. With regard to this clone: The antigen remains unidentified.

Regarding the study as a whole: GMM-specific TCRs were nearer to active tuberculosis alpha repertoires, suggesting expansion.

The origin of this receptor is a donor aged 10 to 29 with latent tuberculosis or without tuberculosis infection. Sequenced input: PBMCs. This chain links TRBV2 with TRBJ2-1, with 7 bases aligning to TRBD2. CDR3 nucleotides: TGTGCCAGCCTCGGCCGGCGGGAGAATATTAATTGGGGGTACAATGAGCAGTTCTTC. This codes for CASLGRRENINWGYNEQFF.